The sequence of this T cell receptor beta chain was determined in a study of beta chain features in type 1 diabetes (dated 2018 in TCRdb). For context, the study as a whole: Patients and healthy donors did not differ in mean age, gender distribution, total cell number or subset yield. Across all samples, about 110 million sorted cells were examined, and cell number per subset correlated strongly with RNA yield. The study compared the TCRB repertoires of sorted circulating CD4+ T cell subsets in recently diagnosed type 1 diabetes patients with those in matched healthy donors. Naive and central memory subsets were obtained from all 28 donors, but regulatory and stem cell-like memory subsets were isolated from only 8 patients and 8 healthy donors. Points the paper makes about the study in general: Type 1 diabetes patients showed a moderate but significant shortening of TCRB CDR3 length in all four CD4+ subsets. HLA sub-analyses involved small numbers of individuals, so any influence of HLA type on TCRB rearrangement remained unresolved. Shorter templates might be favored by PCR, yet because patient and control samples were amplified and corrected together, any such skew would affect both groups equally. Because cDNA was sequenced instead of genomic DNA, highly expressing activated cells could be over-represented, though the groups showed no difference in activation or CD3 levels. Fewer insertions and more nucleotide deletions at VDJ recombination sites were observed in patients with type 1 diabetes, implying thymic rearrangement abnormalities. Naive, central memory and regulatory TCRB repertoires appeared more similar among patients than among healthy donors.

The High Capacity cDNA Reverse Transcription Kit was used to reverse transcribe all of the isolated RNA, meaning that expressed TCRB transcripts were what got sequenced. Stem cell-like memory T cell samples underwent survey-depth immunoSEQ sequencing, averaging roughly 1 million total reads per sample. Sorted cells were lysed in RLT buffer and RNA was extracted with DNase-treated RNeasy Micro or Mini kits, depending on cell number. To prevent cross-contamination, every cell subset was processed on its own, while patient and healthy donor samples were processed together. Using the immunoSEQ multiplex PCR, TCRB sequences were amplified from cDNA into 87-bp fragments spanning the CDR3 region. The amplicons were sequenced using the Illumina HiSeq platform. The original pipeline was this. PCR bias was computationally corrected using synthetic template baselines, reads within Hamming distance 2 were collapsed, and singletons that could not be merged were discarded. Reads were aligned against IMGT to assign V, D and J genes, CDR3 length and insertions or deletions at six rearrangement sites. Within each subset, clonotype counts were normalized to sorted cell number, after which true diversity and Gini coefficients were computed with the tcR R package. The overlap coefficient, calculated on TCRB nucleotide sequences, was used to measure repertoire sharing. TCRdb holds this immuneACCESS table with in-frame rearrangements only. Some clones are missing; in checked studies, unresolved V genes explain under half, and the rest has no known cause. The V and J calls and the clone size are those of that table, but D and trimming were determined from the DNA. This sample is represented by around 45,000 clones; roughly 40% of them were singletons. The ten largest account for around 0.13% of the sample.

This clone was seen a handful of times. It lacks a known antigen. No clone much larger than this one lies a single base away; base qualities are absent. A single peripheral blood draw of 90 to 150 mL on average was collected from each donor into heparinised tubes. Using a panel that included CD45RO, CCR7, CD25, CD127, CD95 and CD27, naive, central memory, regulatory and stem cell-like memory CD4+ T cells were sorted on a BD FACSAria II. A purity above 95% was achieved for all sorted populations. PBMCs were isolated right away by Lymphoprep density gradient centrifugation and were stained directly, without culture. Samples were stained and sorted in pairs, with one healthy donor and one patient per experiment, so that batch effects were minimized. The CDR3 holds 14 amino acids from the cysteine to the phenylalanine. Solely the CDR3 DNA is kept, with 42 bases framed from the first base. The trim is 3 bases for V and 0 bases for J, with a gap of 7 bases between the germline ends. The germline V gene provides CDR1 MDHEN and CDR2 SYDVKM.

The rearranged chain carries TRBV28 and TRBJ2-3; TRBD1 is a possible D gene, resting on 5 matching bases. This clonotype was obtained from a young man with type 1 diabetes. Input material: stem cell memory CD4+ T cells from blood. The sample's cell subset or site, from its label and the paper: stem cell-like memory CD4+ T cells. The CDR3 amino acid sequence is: CASSFTGSTDTQYF. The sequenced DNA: TGTGCCAGCAGTTTCACAGGTAGCACAGATACGCAGTATTTT.